This T cell receptor (beta chain) was sequenced for a study of cytomegalovirus exposure and HLA in healthy donors. Use of 60 Vbeta and 13 Jbeta primers characterized the PCR. Profiling relied on immunoSEQ multiplex PCR, and the TCRdb table lists in-frame clones only, not all of them. The repertoire holds about 140,000 clones, 76% seen once, with 2.5% to 3.5% in the top ten. The CDR3 has 15 residues. V dropped 0 bases and J dropped 4; count of bases not matched to a gene: 4. Germline CDR1 and CDR2: MNHEY and SVGAGI. Sequencing was carried out using PBMCs. The chain couples TRBV6-5 to TRBJ2-7; 9 bases line up with TRBD1. This TCR was sampled from a man aged 35 to 55 in good health and CMV-seronegative. Here the CDR3 DNA reads TGTGCCAGCAGTTACTCTCCGGGACAGGGTTACGAGCAGTACTTC. Its protein is CASSYSPGQGYEQYF.